This T cell receptor (beta chain) was retrieved from a study of monozygotic twins with inflammatory bowel disease. Of note for this clonotype: Its antigen is unidentified.

The authors used around 3,500 ng of total RNA per TCR library. Eight separate reactions for every sample produced the cDNA. UMIs bearing a 6-nucleotide sample barcode were added through template switching. TCRdb re-called the 5' RACE reads and gives one entry per CDR3 protein, without DNA. This sample's clone table lists about 110,000 distinct CDR3 sequences. This CDR3 comprises 14 residues. Germline V gives CDR1 MGHDK, CDR2 SYGVNS. Study-level results: There were differing immunosuppressive treatments, which may have added variability to patient repertoires.

The rearrangement uses TRBV25-1 and TRBJ2-2; TCRdb reports TRBD1, a call that lacks DNA to check it against. The source material was blood. This TCR was sampled from a human donor with ulcerative colitis or Crohn's disease, or a healthy co-twin of an affected twin (not recorded which). The CDR3 loop is CASRQDANTGELFF.